The 26 T cell receptor beta chains in this list originate from one sample, sequenced in a study of CD8 T cell repertoires and HIV-1 epitope variants. Generated by immunoSEQ multiplex PCR, the TCRdb table keeps only in-frame clones and is missing some. Of approximately 5,000 clones in the sample, roughly two thirds are singletons; the top ten hold approximately 40%. No antigens are known for them. Sequenced sample: cultured CD8+ T cells derived from PBMCs. The receptor set was obtained from a male donor with HIV.

This clone was detected only once. V usage is TRBV2 and J usage is TRBJ2-7; tentatively, D is TRBD2 (5 bases). Germline values: CDR1 SNHLY, CDR2 FYNNEI. Trimming pared 6 bases from V and 2 bases from J, leaving 11 bases between. The CDR3 is made up of 13 amino acids. Here the CDR3 DNA reads TGTGCCAGCAGCATCCCGGGAACCTACGAGCAGTACTTC. Protein: CASSIPGTYEQYF. Variable domain in full (rest from reference TRBV2 and TRBJ2-7): EPEVTQTPSHQVTQMGQEVILRCVPISNHLYFYWYRQILGQKVEFLVSFYNNEISEKSEIFDDQFSVERPDGSNFTLKIRSTKLEDSAMYFCASSIPGTYEQYFGPGTRLTVT.

The chain employs TRBV19 and TRBJ2-7, with a possible D match to TRBD1 (6 bases). This CDR3 is built from 13 residues. V gave up 6 bases and J gave up 2 bases, with 11 bases separating them. Germline V CDR1 and CDR2: LNHDA, SQIVND (reference sequence). The DNA for the CDR3 is TGTGCCAGTAGAGACAGGTTGACCTACGAGCAGTACTTC. As protein: CASRDRLTYEQYF.

In its sample, this clone was seen a few times. The CDR3: CATAEQVNTEAFF. CDR3 sequence (DNA): TGTGCCACCGCGGAACAGGTGAACACTGAAGCTTTCTTT. J is TRBJ1-1 and V is TRBV30, with D possibly matching TRBD1 (5 bases). The CDR3 length is 13 residues. V gave up 8 bases and J gave up 0 bases, with 13 bases separating them. Germline loops: CDR1 GTSNPN, CDR2 SVGIG (reference sequence). Supplemented by reference TRBV30 and TRBJ1-1, the full variable domain reads SQTIHQWPATLVQPVGSPLSLECTVEGTSNPNLYWYRQAAGRGLQLLFYSVGIGQISSEVPQNLSASRPQDRQFILSSKKLLLSDSGFYLCATAEQVNTEAFFGQGTRLTVV.

J is TRBJ1-1 and V is TRBV4-3; D might be TRBD1 (5 bases). This CDR3 is built from 14 residues. Trimming left V 0 bases short and J 3 bases short, with 8 bases between. Germline loops: CDR1 LGHNA, CDR2 YSLEER. CDR3 sequence reads: CASSQEAGDTEAFF. The CDR3 coding sequence is TGCGCCAGCAGCCAAGAGGCGGGGGACACTGAAGCTTTCTTT.

The V call is TRBV11-2, the J call TRBJ2-1; 9 bases agree with TRBD1. Trimming at V came to 1 base and at J to 0 bases, leaving 1 base not matched to a gene. Germline V lookup: CDR1 SGHAT, CDR2 FQNNGV. CDR3 length: 16 residues. CDR3 residues: CASSLAGQGSYNEQFF. CDR3 DNA: TGTGCCAGCAGCTTAGCGGGACAGGGCTCCTACAATGAGCAGTTCTTC.

The gene calls are TRBV19 and TRBJ1-5, with D possibly TRBD1 on 6 matching bases. Germline CDR1 LNHDA, CDR2 SQIVND (reference sequence). The CDR3 has 13 residues. Trimming removed 6 bases from V and 4 bases from J, with 10 bases in between. The CDR3 nucleotides are TGTGCCAGTAGGCAGCAGGGGAATCAGCCCCAGCATTTT. This translates into CASRQQGNQPQHF.

In its sample, this clone is medium-sized. The V call is TRBV6-1, the J call TRBJ2-2; tentatively, D is TRBD1 (5 bases). The CDR3 is 15 residues long. CDR1 is MNHNS and CDR2 is SASEGT in the germline V gene. V lost 0 bases and J 1 base, leaving 6 bases between the germline ends. The CDR3 sequence is CASSEAGENTGELFF. The CDR3 bases are TGTGCCAGCAGTGAAGCAGGGGAGAACACCGGGGAGCTGTTTTTT.

The V gene is TRBV27, the J gene TRBJ1-2; D unclear. V was clipped by 5 bases and J by 4 bases, with 11 bases between them. Germline V lookup: CDR1 MNHEY, CDR2 SMNVEV (reference sequence). CDR3 size: 13 residues. CDR3 in amino acids: CASSKESGYGYTF. The CDR3 nucleotides read TGTGCCAGCAGTAAGGAAAGCGGCTATGGCTACACCTTC.

The rearrangement joins TRBV19 to TRBJ2-7; the match to TRBD1 covers 8 bases. The CDR3 is 14 amino acids. Trimming cost V 5 bases and J 1 base; bases outside gene matches: 4. Germline CDR1 is LNHDA and CDR2 is SQIVND (reference sequence). The chain's CDR3 is CASSVQGGSYEQYF. As DNA, the CDR3 is TGTGCCAGTAGTGTACAGGGGGGATCCTACGAGCAGTACTTC.

The chain combines TRBV7-9 with TRBJ1-4, with D unresolved. V was trimmed by 5 bases and J by 4 bases, leaving 8 bases between them. This CDR3 has 13 residues. Germline V lookup: CDR1 SEHNR, CDR2 FQNEAQ (reference sequence). The CDR3 coding sequence is TGTGCCAGCAGCCCAGTGGATAATGAAAAACTGTTTTTT. As protein: CASSPVDNEKLFF.

By sample fraction, this clone is medium-sized (0.01 to 0.1%). J is TRBJ2-1 and V is TRBV7-8; D is uncertain. The V end lost 1 base, the J end lost 0 bases, and 4 bases lay between the germline ends. In germline, CDR1 is SGHVS, CDR2 FQNEAQ. CDR3 length equals 14 residues. CDR3 sequence reads: CASSLDSSYNEQFF. The CDR3 DNA reads TGTGCCAGCAGCTTAGATAGCTCCTACAATGAGCAGTTCTTC.

This clone has more than one count but fewer than ten. J is TRBJ2-5 and V is TRBV5-1; 7 bases line up with TRBD1. The CDR3 consists of 15 residues. From germline, CDR1 is SGHRS and CDR2 YFSETQ. V lost 4 bases to trimming and J lost 2 bases; unmatched junction nucleotides: 8. The CDR3 DNA sequence: TGCGCCAGCAGCCCCGTTTCGGGACAGCAAGAGACCCAGTACTTC. Translating it yields CASSPVSGQQETQYF.

The chain has TRBV6-1 and TRBJ1-6; no reliable D call. This CDR3 spans 13 amino acids. CDR1 is MNHNS and CDR2 is SASEGT in the germline V gene. Between the trimmed V and J ends, which lost 0 bases and 7 bases, there was a span of 4 bases. CDR3 bases: TGTGCCAGCAGTGAAGCGCGGAATTCACCCCTCCACTTT. This encodes CASSEARNSPLHF.

This clone was picked up one time. The gene calls are TRBV2 and TRBJ2-5; D remains unclear. Per the germline V gene, CDR1 is SNHLY and CDR2 is FYNNEI. The V and J ends lost 0 bases and 4 bases respectively, with 6 bases between them. The CDR3 loop spans 13 amino acids. Here the CDR3 DNA reads TGTGCCAGCAGTGAAGCATGGGGAGAGACCCAGTACTTC. This sequence encodes CASSEAWGETQYF.

The chain carries TRBV28 and TRBJ2-5; D not certain. CDR1 and CDR2 (germline): MDHEN, SYDVKM. V was shortened by 2 bases and J by 3 bases, with 22 bases between the two germline ends. The CDR3 covers 18 residues. In DNA form, the CDR3 reads TGTGCCAGCAGTTTACTCTTAGAAGCGCCTCAGACTGAAGAGACCCAGTACTTC. This sequence encodes CASSLLLEAPQTEETQYF.

The rearrangement uses TRBV5-4 and TRBJ2-7; 7 bases match TRBD1. The germline CDR1 and CDR2 sequences are SGHNT and YYREEE (reference sequence). CDR3 length: 14 amino acids. The J segment lost 0 bases and the V segment lost 2 bases, leaving 2 bases of the junction unmatched. CDR3 loop: CASSLRDSSYEQYF. In DNA, the CDR3 is TGTGCCAGCAGCTTACGGGACAGCTCCTACGAGCAGTACTTC.

The chain carries TRBV19 and TRBJ2-1; D is perhaps TRBD2 (5 bases). Per the germline V gene, CDR1 is LNHDA and CDR2 is SQIVND (reference sequence). This CDR3 has 15 residues. The V end lost 3 bases, the J end lost 4 bases, and 13 bases lay between the germline ends. The CDR3: CASSIGSGAYNEQFF. The CDR3 nucleotides read TGTGCCAGTAGTATTGGGAGCGGAGCTTACAATGAGCAGTTCTTC.

The chain couples TRBV11-2 to TRBJ1-1; possible D gene TRBD1, 6 bases. The germline V and J ends were trimmed by 6 bases and 5 bases, with 10 bases remaining between them. CDR1 and CDR2 (germline): SGHAT, FQNNGV. The CDR3 is made up of 12 amino acids. This CDR3 reads CASSLTGTEAFF. The CDR3 coding sequence is TGTGCCAGCAGTCTTACAGGGACTGAAGCTTTCTTT.

This chain joins TRBV14 and TRBJ1-6; D is possibly TRBD1 (5 bases). Looked up from germline, CDR1 is SGHDN and CDR2 is FVKESK. With 0 bases removed from V and 2 bases from J, the gap between germline ends came to 8 bases. The CDR3 has 16 amino acids. CDR3 coding DNA: TGTGCCAGCAGCCAAGAGTGGGGGGCCTATAATTCACCCCTCCACTTT. The encoded protein is CASSQEWGAYNSPLHF.

The V gene is TRBV5-1, the J gene TRBJ2-7; 7 nucleotides match TRBD1. V lost 1 base and J lost 5; bases outside the gene matches: 6. This CDR3 region has 14 residues. Per germline, CDR1 SGHRS and CDR2 YFSETQ. In DNA form, the CDR3 reads TGCGCCAGCAGCTTGTACCAGGGGGACCACGAGCAGTACTTC. Protein: CASSLYQGDHEQYF.

In this sample, this clone turned up once. The CDR3, as DNA: TGTGCCTGGAGTGTTGGGACAGACTCTGGAAACACCATATATTTT. Translation gives CAWSVGTDSGNTIYF. The genes are TRBV30 and TRBJ1-3; TRBD1 aligns across 7 bases. V dropped 0 bases and J dropped 0; count of bases not matched to a gene: 2. The CDR3 sequence is 15 residues long. The germline gives CDR1 GTSNPN, CDR2 SVGIG (reference sequence).

The genes are TRBV29-1 and TRBJ2-7, with 7 bases aligning to TRBD1. CDR1 and CDR2 (germline): SQVTM, ANQGSEA. Trimming at V came to 0 bases and at J to 1 base, leaving 0 bases not matched to a gene. CDR3 length: 13 residues. The CDR3 bases are TGCAGCGTTGAAGAGGGACAGTCCTACGAGCAGTACTTC. This encodes CSVEEGQSYEQYF.

The chain recombines TRBV25-1 with TRBJ2-2; TRBD1 is a possible D gene (6 bases). The germline V gene has CDR1 MGHDK and CDR2 SYGVNS. Trimming removed 3 bases from V and 0 bases from J, with 11 bases in between. The CDR3 runs 16 residues. CDR3 amino acids: CASSDTTGPNTGELFF. CDR3 in DNA: TGTGCCAGCAGTGATACGACAGGTCCGAACACCGGGGAGCTGTTTTTT.

The chain recombines TRBV9 with TRBJ2-2; D is uncertain. The CDR3 sequence is 15 residues long. The germline V gene has CDR1 SGDLS and CDR2 YYNGEE. Trimming removed 7 bases at V and 1 base at J, with 14 bases between. CDR3 residues: CASSEGFWNTGELFF. The DNA for the CDR3 is TGTGCCAGCTCGGAAGGGTTCTGGAACACCGGGGAGCTGTTTTTT.

The J gene is TRBJ2-7, the V gene TRBV30; a weak D match, TRBD2 (5 bases). The CDR3 consists of 14 residues. Trimming shortened V by 0 bases and J by 3 bases, and 12 bases separated the two germline ends. CDR1 and CDR2 from the germline V gene are GTSNPN and SVGIG (reference sequence). The CDR3 is CAWSVPQRYYEQYF. Written as DNA, the CDR3 is TGTGCCTGGAGTGTACCCCAGCGGTACTACGAGCAGTACTTC.

This chain uses TRBV5-6 with TRBJ2-3; D may be TRBD1 (5 bases). Germline CDR1 reads SGHDT; CDR2 reads YYEEEE. V was shortened by 4 bases and J by 8 bases, with 11 bases between the two germline ends. This CDR3 contains 12 residues. The CDR3 here is CASSTQGGTQYF. The CDR3 nucleotides are TGTGCCAGCAGCACTCAGGGTGGTACGCAGTATTTT.